The 30 T cell receptor beta chains given below trace back to one sample, sequenced in a study of CD8+ T cells in alopecia areata. Treatment described: oral pan-JAK inhibitor, 5-10 mg twice daily. Sequencing used cDNA as its template, made by extracting RNA and reverse transcribing it. Only in-frame clones appear in the TCRdb table, and some are missing; sequencing was by immunoSEQ multiplex PCR. The data contain around 300,000 clones, roughly 63% of them singletons. The material sequenced was CD4+ T cells sorted from blood, taken at roughly week 53, from a patient treated with tofacitinib. These receptors all come from a human donor with alopecia areata.

A few counts support this clone. V and J are TRBV5-1 and TRBJ2-7; D possibly uses TRBD1 or TRBD2 (5 bases each). Per germline, CDR1 SGHRS and CDR2 YFSETQ. This CDR3 is 15 amino acids long. V lost 0 bases to trimming and J lost 9 bases, with 19 bases between them. The CDR3 nucleotides are TGCGCCAGCAGCTTGGTTCCGGGACCGTCATCAGTGCAGTACTTC. Its protein product is CASSLVPGPSSVQYF.

This sequence joins TRBV9 and TRBJ1-1, with D possibly being TRBD1 (5 bases). Germline values: CDR1 SGDLS, CDR2 YYNGEE. Trimming took 3 bases from V and 3 from J, leaving 9 bases between them. The CDR3 is made up of 13 amino acids. CDR3 sequence (DNA): TGTGCCAGCAGCGCGGGGGAGCACACTGAAGCTTTCTTT. Encoded protein: CASSAGEHTEAFF.

V usage is TRBV29-1 and J usage is TRBJ2-3, with D possibly being TRBD2 (6 bases). Trimming shortened V by 4 bases and J by 5 bases, and 19 bases separated the two germline ends. The CDR3 spans 15 residues. Per the germline V gene, CDR1 is SQVTM and CDR2 is ANQGSEA. CDR3 loop: CSVARAGPRGDTQYF. The CDR3 DNA reads as TGCAGCGTTGCTCGAGCGGGCCCAAGGGGAGATACGCAGTATTTT.

The V call is TRBV4-2, the J call TRBJ2-3; D not resolved. This CDR3 spans 13 amino acids. Trimming removed 0 bases from V and 4 bases from J, with 5 bases in between. Germline CDR1 reads LGHNA; CDR2 reads YNFKEQ. The CDR3 reads CASSQDEADTQYF. The CDR3 DNA reads as TGTGCCAGCAGCCAAGATGAGGCAGATACGCAGTATTTT.

This chain uses TRBV29-1 with TRBJ1-1, with 8 nucleotides matching TRBD1. With V trimmed by 6 bases and J by 1 base, 4 bases remained unmatched. In germline, CDR1 is SQVTM, CDR2 ANQGSEA. This CDR3 is built from 13 residues. The CDR3, as DNA: TGCAGCGTGCGACAGGGGACGAACACTGAAGCTTTCTTT. This translates into CSVRQGTNTEAFF.

This clone was seen only a few times. The genes are TRBV29-1 and TRBJ1-1, with D possibly matching TRBD1 (6 bases). Trimming pared 4 bases from V and 4 bases from J, leaving 13 bases between. The germline gives CDR1 SQVTM, CDR2 ANQGSEA. CDR3 length: 13 amino acids. The CDR3 loop is CSVGGGGRTEAFF. CDR3 in DNA: TGCAGCGTTGGAGGGGGGGGCCGCACTGAAGCTTTCTTT.

This rearrangement joins TRBV30 to TRBJ1-1; tentative D call: TRBD1 (6 bases). The germline V and J ends were trimmed by 3 bases and 6 bases, with 8 bases remaining between them. Germline CDR1 is GTSNPN and CDR2 is SVGIG (reference sequence). The CDR3 length is 11 residues. CDR3 nucleotides: TGTGCCTGGAGGGACAGCGCTGAAGCTTTCTTT. Translating gives CAWRDSAEAFF.

This clone was observed a few times. The J gene is TRBJ2-7, the V gene TRBV29-1, with TRBD1 as a possible D gene (6 bases). Germline V gives CDR1 SQVTM, CDR2 ANQGSEA. V dropped 2 bases and J dropped 6 bases, with 17 bases sitting between them. The CDR3 spans 14 residues. The CDR3 nucleotides are TGCAGCGTTGAACACCAAACAGGGTTTCGCGAGCAGTACTTC. This sequence encodes CSVEHQTGFREQYF.

This clone occurred once. The chain links TRBV5-1 to TRBJ2-5, with D possibly being TRBD2 (7 bases). This CDR3 contains 14 residues. Per the germline V gene, CDR1 is SGHRS and CDR2 is YFSETQ. Trimming pared 5 bases from V and 2 bases from J, leaving 13 bases between. The CDR3 loop reads CASRGGLIQETQYF. CDR3 bases: TGCGCCAGCAGGGGGGGGCTGATTCAAGAGACCCAGTACTTC.

This chain joins TRBV6-1 and TRBJ2-5, with D possibly being TRBD2 (5 bases). V shed 8 bases and J shed 4 bases, with 20 bases lying between them. CDR3 length: 15 amino acids. Germline V gives CDR1 MNHNS, CDR2 SASEGT. CDR3: CASCGSPVGRETQYF. CDR3 nucleotides: TGTGCCAGCTGCGGGTCTCCTGTCGGTCGAGAGACCCAGTACTTC.

This clone has more than one count but fewer than ten. This chain links TRBV29-1 with TRBJ2-1; no reliable D call. This CDR3 region has 12 residues. V lost 7 bases and J lost 4, with 11 bases in between. Looked up from germline, CDR1 is SQVTM and CDR2 is ANQGSEA. DNA of the CDR3: TGCAGCGCTCGAAGGGTATACAATGAGCAGTTCTTC. It specifies CSARRVYNEQFF.

This chain connects TRBV6-1 to TRBJ2-7, with TRBD1 as a possible D gene (5 bases). Germline CDR1 MNHNS, CDR2 SASEGT. The CDR3 is 17 residues long. Trimming took off 3 bases at V and 1 base at J, with 19 bases between the two ends. The CDR3 protein is CASSDRFTGGGSYEQYF. As DNA, the CDR3 is TGTGCCAGCAGTGACCGATTCACAGGTGGCGGATCCTACGAGCAGTACTTC.

This sequence joins TRBV27 and TRBJ2-3; 7 nucleotides agree with TRBD1. The germline CDR1 and CDR2 sequences are MNHEY and SMNVEV (reference sequence). The V gene end was trimmed by 5 bases and the J gene end by 1 base; junction bases not matched to a gene: 9. The length of the CDR3 is 16 residues. The CDR3 spells CASSTLGQMRTDTQYF. The CDR3 DNA reads TGTGCCAGCAGTACCCTGGGACAGATGCGCACAGATACGCAGTATTTT.

The J gene is TRBJ1-2, the V gene TRBV5-1; TRBD1 might be the D (5 bases). This CDR3 is built from 14 residues. Trimming cost V 1 base and J 4 bases, with 11 bases left between them. CDR1 and CDR2 from the germline V gene are SGHRS and YFSETQ. The CDR3 protein is CASSLQPGGYGYTF. CDR3 nucleotides: TGCGCCAGCAGCTTGCAACCCGGGGGCTATGGCTACACCTTC.

This clone has more than one count but fewer than ten. The CDR3 protein is CASSLGTSGGPQETQYF. The DNA of the CDR3 is TGCGCCAGCAGCTTGGGGACTAGCGGGGGGCCTCAAGAGACCCAGTACTTC. V usage is TRBV5-1 and J usage is TRBJ2-5; 14 bases match TRBD2. The CDR3 consists of 17 residues. The J segment lost 2 bases and the V segment lost 0 bases, leaving 3 bases of the junction unmatched. Looked up from germline, CDR1 is SGHRS and CDR2 is YFSETQ.

This chain links TRBV12-5 with TRBJ1-6; D ambiguous. The CDR3 is 13 amino acids. The V and J ends lost 0 bases and 11 bases respectively, with 8 bases between them. CDR1 is LGHNT, CDR2 FRNRAP, per germline. CDR3 sequence (DNA): TGTGCTAGTGGTTTGGTACAAGAGGCACCCCTCCACTTT. Translation gives CASGLVQEAPLHF.

The V gene is TRBV27, the J gene TRBJ2-7; D is undetermined. Germline assignment: CDR1 MNHEY and CDR2 SMNVEV (reference sequence). Trimming removed 4 bases at V and 2 bases at J, with 9 bases between. This CDR3 has 13 residues. In DNA form, the CDR3 reads TGTGCCAGCAGTTCCTTGGGAACCTACGAGCAGTACTTC. It is translated as CASSSLGTYEQYF.

V and J are TRBV6-6 and TRBJ2-3, with no clear D. The germline gives CDR1 MNHNY, CDR2 SVGAGI (reference sequence). V lost 6 bases and J 0 bases, leaving 7 bases between the germline ends. This CDR3 has 13 residues. The CDR3 nucleotides are TGTGCCAGCAGAGTTCCCAGCACAGATACGCAGTATTTT. Protein sequence: CASRVPSTDTQYF.

The chain is built from TRBV29-1 and TRBJ2-1; D may be TRBD2 (5 bases). Germline V CDR1 and CDR2: SQVTM, ANQGSEA. The CDR3 sequence is 12 residues long. V lost 7 bases and J lost 8, with 15 bases in between. The DNA of the CDR3 is TGCAGCGCCGTACCGAGGGCCGATGAGCAGTTCTTC. This codes for CSAVPRADEQFF.

In this sample, this clone turned up a few times. The chain combines TRBV5-1 with TRBJ1-1; D is perhaps TRBD1 (5 bases). The V gene's germline CDR1 is SGHRS and CDR2 YFSETQ. The germline V and J ends were trimmed by 1 base and 5 bases, with 9 bases remaining between them. The CDR3 runs to 13 residues. The CDR3 is CASSLPGRTEAFF. CDR3 in DNA: TGCGCCAGCAGCTTGCCAGGGAGAACTGAAGCTTTCTTT.

J is TRBJ1-1 and V is TRBV2; D is unresolved. The V end lost 5 bases, the J end lost 7 bases, and 14 bases lay between the germline ends. The CDR3 sequence is 13 residues long. The germline V gene has CDR1 SNHLY and CDR2 FYNNEI. The CDR3, as DNA: TGTGCCAGCAGTCCGGAGGGCCACCATGAAGCTTTCTTT. It codes for CASSPEGHHEAFF.

The V and J genes are TRBV7-2 and TRBJ2-5; 8 positions agree with TRBD2. Trimming took 4 bases from V and 3 from J; bases not matched to a gene: 7. From germline, CDR1 is SGHTA and CDR2 FQGNSA. The CDR3 runs to 15 residues. The CDR3 loop reads CASSSGLAPKETQYF. The CDR3 coding sequence is TGTGCCAGCAGCTCAGGACTAGCCCCAAAAGAGACCCAGTACTTC. Together with reference TRBV7-2 and TRBJ2-5, the CDR3 gives the full variable domain: GAGVSQSPSNKVTEKGKDVELRCDPISGHTALYWYRQSLGQGLEFLIYFQGNSAPDKSGLPSDRFSAERTGGSVSTLTIQRTQQEDSAVYLCASSSGLAPKETQYFGPGTRLLVL.

The CDR3: CSAAGGAWEKLFF. In DNA form, the CDR3 reads TGCAGCGCTGCAGGGGGCGCGTGGGAAAAACTGTTTTTT. This chain links TRBV29-1 with TRBJ1-4; 8 bases match TRBD1. CDR3 length equals 13 residues. After removal of 7 bases from V and 8 bases from J, the junction contained 9 bases not matched to a gene. Looked up from germline, CDR1 is SQVTM and CDR2 is ANQGSEA.

The chain employs TRBV30 and TRBJ1-1; D is undetermined. Germline V gene lookup returns CDR1 GTSNPN and CDR2 SVGIG (reference sequence). Trimming removed 2 bases at V and 4 bases at J, with 11 bases between. This CDR3 region has 13 residues. This CDR3 reads CAWSRQSRTEAFF. The CDR3 region has the DNA TGTGCCTGGAGTCGGCAGAGTCGCACTGAAGCTTTCTTT.

This chain joins TRBV10-3 and TRBJ1-2; perhaps TRBD1 as D (5 bases). The CDR3 totals 13 residues. Trimming shortened V by 5 bases and J by 2 bases, and 9 bases separated the two germline ends. Germline CDR1 and CDR2: ENHRY and SYGVKD. The CDR3 reads CAISFQGNYGYTF. DNA for the CDR3: TGTGCCATCAGTTTTCAGGGAAACTATGGCTACACCTTC.

V gene TRBV27 combines with J gene TRBJ2-5, with TRBD2 as a possible D gene (6 bases). The germline V gene encodes CDR1 MNHEY and CDR2 SMNVEV (reference sequence). The V gene lost 3 bases and the J gene lost 5 bases, with 10 bases spanning the gap. The CDR3 totals 13 residues. The chain's CDR3 is CASSFEGRETQYF. Here the CDR3 DNA reads TGTGCCAGCAGTTTTGAAGGGAGGGAGACCCAGTACTTC.

The rearrangement uses TRBV10-3 and TRBJ2-7; no clear D gene. Trimming pared 6 bases from V and 5 bases from J, leaving 8 bases between. The CDR3 loop spans 11 amino acids. Germline CDR1 reads ENHRY; CDR2 reads SYGVKD. The CDR3 region is CAIRSAHEQYF. The DNA of the CDR3 is TGTGCCATCAGGAGCGCCCACGAGCAGTACTTC.

This clone was seen a single time. The genes are TRBV30 and TRBJ1-5; D is ambiguous. CDR3 size: 14 residues. Germline-derived CDR1 and CDR2 are GTSNPN and SVGIG (reference sequence). With 4 bases removed from V and 2 bases from J, the gap between germline ends came to 12 bases. The DNA for the CDR3 is TGTGCCTGGATTGCCTCGGGTCGCAATCAGCCCCAGCATTTT. Its protein is CAWIASGRNQPQHF.

The V gene is TRBV14, the J gene TRBJ1-2; TRBD1 aligns across 9 bases. Trimming at V came to 4 bases and at J to 4 bases, leaving 4 bases not matched to a gene. This CDR3 has 14 residues. In germline, CDR1 is SGHDN, CDR2 FVKESK. Written as DNA, the CDR3 is TGTGCCAGCAGCCGACAGGGGGTGGGCTATGGCTACACCTTC. Amino acids: CASSRQGVGYGYTF.

The gene calls are TRBV29-1 and TRBJ1-5, with no clear D. In germline, CDR1 is SQVTM, CDR2 ANQGSEA. The CDR3 contains 13 residues. The V gene lost 4 bases and the J gene lost 3 bases, with 10 bases spanning the gap. The CDR3 DNA reads as TGCAGCGTTGCTTCCGGGGTCAATCAGCCCCAGCATTTT. Translating it yields CSVASGVNQPQHF.